The clone carrying this T cell receptor beta chain turned up a few times. As originally analysed: Estimates of nucleated cell counts were drawn from the amplification of reference gene primers. Some clones are missing from TCRdb's copy, which holds only in-frame ones; the method was immunoSEQ multiplex PCR. Clonal size and the V and J genes are those of that table, whereas D and trimming came from the DNA. Among approximately 28,000 clones, 72% were seen once, and the ten largest hold around 20%. The CDR3 is made up of 14 amino acids. With V trimmed by 8 bases and J by 9 bases, 6 bases remained unmatched. The germline V gene has CDR1 MNHEY and CDR2 SMNVEV (reference sequence). These data are taken from a study of blood T cell repertoires in COVID-19. For the study at large: Both acute and convalescent COVID-19 samples were obtained from the United States, Italy and Spain. T cells, B-cell-depleted T cells, or PBMCs provided the cDNA or gDNA that served as material.

The sequenced sample was peripheral blood. The clonotype comes from a boy between 2 and 15 years old with active or convalescent COVID-19. The chain employs TRBV27 and TRBJ1-6, with 11 bases identical to TRBD1. CDR3 DNA: TGTGCCAGCTCCGGGACAGGGGGTAGTTCACCCCTCCACTTT. It codes for CASSGTGGSSPLHF.